This passage covers 19 T cell receptor beta chains from one sample sequenced in a study of human T cells and chemical hapten exposure. Time point denoted: pre-sensitization, week 0. The treatment: therapeutic diphenylcyclopropenone sensitization with weekly scalp DPC. Via MiXCR, TCRdb re-called the RACE reads, giving one row per CDR3 protein. The sample has 85,000 to 90,000 distinct CDR3 sequences; 9.6% are singletons. The sample was whole blood, taken in connection with sensitization to the hapten diphenylcyclopropenone (DPC). The receptors derive from a woman aged 40 to 49 with alopecia areata. Some clones in this sample may be carry-over from other donors' samples.

This clonotype was seen ten or more times. The CDR3 sequence is CASRRYAGDTGELFF. In nucleotides, the CDR3 is TGTGCCAGCAGGCGTTATGCGGGGGACACCGGGGAGCTGTTTTTT. This chain connects TRBV6-2 or TRBV6-3 to TRBJ2-2; 7 bases match TRBD2. From germline, CDR1 is MNHEY and CDR2 SVGEGT. The CDR3 sequence is 15 residues long. After removal of 6 bases from V and 3 bases from J, the junction contained 7 bases not matched to a gene.

At least ten counts were recorded for this clonotype. The chain recombines TRBV4-3 with TRBJ2-1; D call uncertain. Germline V gene data show CDR1 as LGHNA and CDR2 as YSLEER. CDR3 length: 15 amino acids. Trimming stripped 0 bases from V and 3 bases from J, with 9 bases between. CDR3 region: CASSQDRALYNEQFF. CDR3 nucleotides: TGCGCCAGCAGCCAAGATCGGGCCCTCTACAATGAGCAGTTCTTC.

This clonotype was seen at least ten times. This chain joins TRBV10-3 and TRBJ1-4; possibly TRBD1 for D (5 bases). Trimming cost V 6 bases and J 3 bases, with 5 bases left between them. The CDR3 consists of 12 residues. CDR1 and CDR2 from the germline V gene are ENHRY and SYGVKD. The CDR3 DNA is TGTGCCATCAGGACAGCTAATGAAAAACTGTTTTTT. Translating gives CAIRTANEKLFF.

In its sample, this clonotype was seen many times. The chain recombines TRBV15 with TRBJ2-7; the match to TRBD1 covers 8 bases. Germline V gene sequence: CDR1 LNHNV, CDR2 YYDKDF (reference sequence). The CDR3 is made up of 15 amino acids. The ends lost 4 bases at V and 2 bases at J; junction bases unmatched: 7. CDR3 sequence reads: CATSTGGPWAYEQYF. CDR3 coding DNA: TGTGCCACCAGCACAGGGGGCCCCTGGGCCTACGAGCAGTACTTC.

This clonotype has at least ten counts. The chain couples TRBV5-6 to TRBJ2-1; perhaps TRBD1 as D (6 bases). CDR3 length: 15 amino acids. CDR1 is SGHDT and CDR2 is YYEEEE in the germline V gene. The V end was cut by 6 bases, the J end by 2 bases, with 15 bases between. This CDR3 is CASTLGRGAYNEQFF. CDR3 sequence (DNA): TGTGCCAGCACCTTAGGCAGGGGAGCCTACAATGAGCAGTTCTTC.

This clonotype appeared a few times. This sequence joins TRBV12-3 or TRBV12-4 and TRBJ2-2; D is uncertain. The length of the CDR3 is 13 residues. The V gene lost 3 bases and the J gene lost 6 bases, with 8 bases spanning the gap. DNA of the CDR3: TGTGCCAGCAGTTTCGACGAGGCCGGGGAGCTGTTTTTT. Residues: CASSFDEAGELFF.

This clonotype showed up many times. The DNA for the CDR3 is TGCAGTGCTAGCCCCACAGGGTATAGCAATCAGCCCCAGCATTTT. Protein product: CSASPTGYSNQPQHF. This chain joins TRBV20-1 and TRBJ1-5; D possibly corresponds to TRBD1 (6 bases). The length of the CDR3 is 15 residues. The ends were cut back, 3 bases at V and 0 bases at J, with 12 bases in the middle. CDR1 DFQATT and CDR2 SNEGSKA come from the germline V gene (reference sequence).

The sample holds many counts of this clonotype. This chain connects TRBV7-2 to TRBJ2-3; a possible D gene is TRBD2 (5 bases). The CDR3 spans 17 residues. The V gene's germline CDR1 is SGHTA and CDR2 FQGNSA. V shed 4 bases and J shed 0 bases, with 17 bases lying between them. CDR3 sequence (DNA): TGTGCCAGCAGCTACCGAGAGAGCCGAGGGAGCACAGATACGCAGTATTTT. The encoded protein is CASSYRESRGSTDTQYF.

This clonotype showed up many times. This rearrangement joins TRBV10-3 to TRBJ1-4, with D maybe TRBD1 (5 bases). The CDR3 totals 15 residues. V lost 0 bases to trimming and J lost 3 bases, with 8 bases between them. Germline CDR1 is ENHRY and CDR2 is SYGVKD. The CDR3 nucleotides are TGTGCCATCAGTGAGTCGAGGGGAGCTAATGAAAAACTGTTTTTT. This sequence encodes CAISESRGANEKLFF.

This clonotype was picked up many times. V usage is TRBV28 and J usage is TRBJ1-2, with 9 positions matching TRBD1. Germline values: CDR1 MDHEN, CDR2 SYDVKM. The CDR3 has 14 amino acids. V lost 6 bases, J lost 4 bases, and 6 bases stayed unmatched. The CDR3 spells CASRETGGSYGYTF. The CDR3 nucleotides are TGTGCCAGCAGAGAGACAGGGGGAAGCTATGGCTACACCTTC.

This clonotype was counted ten times or more. The CDR3 sequence is CASSQDPGPGNTIYF. The CDR3 DNA sequence: TGCGCCAGCAGCCAAGACCCCGGGCCAGGAAACACCATATATTTT. This rearrangement joins TRBV4-3 to TRBJ1-3, with no clear D. CDR1 and CDR2 (germline): LGHNA, YSLEER. V gave up 0 bases and J gave up 4 bases, with 10 bases separating them. This CDR3 is 15 amino acids long.

J is TRBJ2-1 and V is TRBV7-2; D assignment may be TRBD1 or TRBD2 (6 bases each). The CDR3 spans 14 residues. Trimming cost V 6 bases and J 3 bases, with 12 bases left between them. Germline V gene sequence: CDR1 SGHTA, CDR2 FQGNSA. CDR3 nucleotides: TGTGCCAGCAGGTTACAGGGAGGCTACAATGAGCAGTTCTTC. Translation gives CASRLQGGYNEQFF.

This clonotype was counted ten times or more. V usage is TRBV18 and J usage is TRBJ1-6; 7 bases are shared with TRBD1. This CDR3 has 15 residues. Germline V gene data show CDR1 as KGHSH and CDR2 as LQKENI. V shed 0 bases, J shed 7 bases, and the junction held 3 bases outside the gene matches. The CDR3 loop reads CASSPPGQKNSPLHF. Written as DNA, the CDR3 is TGTGCCAGCTCACCACCGGGACAGAAAAATTCACCCCTCCACTTT.

The J gene is TRBJ2-1, the V gene TRBV7-9; 14 positions match TRBD2. CDR1 SEHNR and CDR2 FQNEAQ come from the germline V gene (reference sequence). V shed 5 bases, J shed 10 bases, and the junction held 10 bases outside the gene matches. The length of the CDR3 is 16 residues. The CDR3 loop reads CASSPRLAGGRKEQFF. CDR3 sequence (DNA): TGTGCCAGCAGCCCGCGACTAGCGGGGGGGAGAAAGGAGCAGTTCTTC.

This clonotype was counted many times. The chain carries TRBV10-3 and TRBJ1-5, with a possible D match to TRBD1 (5 bases). The CDR3 is made up of 14 amino acids. The V end was cut by 2 bases, the J end by 6 bases, with 11 bases between. Germline V CDR1 and CDR2: ENHRY, SYGVKD. The CDR3 DNA reads as TGTGCCATCAGTGAGGGGGCCAAAGGTCAGCCCCAGCATTTT. Translation gives CAISEGAKGQPQHF.

The chain carries TRBV12-3 or TRBV12-4 and TRBJ1-2; D gene uncertain. The CDR3 runs 13 residues. V was cut by 3 bases and J by 5 bases, with 10 bases left in between. The CDR3 sequence: CASSFGKRYGYTF. CDR3 sequence (DNA): TGTGCCAGCAGTTTCGGAAAGAGATATGGCTACACCTTC.

Ten or more counts support this clonotype. The CDR3 sequence: CASSFSVLGAFF. The DNA for the CDR3 is TGTGCCAGCAGTTTTTCTGTCCTTGGAGCTTTCTTT. V usage is TRBV28 and J usage is TRBJ1-1; D is unresolved. CDR1 and CDR2 from the germline V gene are MDHEN and SYDVKM. Trimming cost V 3 bases and J 10 bases, with 12 bases left between them. The CDR3 sequence is 12 residues long.

V is TRBV6-5 and J is TRBJ2-3; D gene uncertain. The CDR3 length is 12 residues. Between the trimmed V and J ends, which lost 4 bases and 7 bases, there was a span of 9 bases. In germline, CDR1 is MNHEY, CDR2 SVGAGI. CDR3 DNA: TGTGCCAGCAGTTCCACCGAGAATACGCAGTATTTT. Protein sequence: CASSSTENTQYF.

The J gene is TRBJ1-1, the V gene TRBV7-9; D unclear. The CDR3 spans 12 residues. The germline V gene encodes CDR1 SEHNR and CDR2 FQNEAQ (reference sequence). V lost 6 bases and J 1 base, leaving 6 bases between the germline ends. Written as DNA, the CDR3 is TGTGCCAGCAGGGAGGGGAACACTGAAGCTTTCTTT. Translation: CASREGNTEAFF.